Shown below are 10 T cell receptor beta chains from a single sample sequenced in a study of blood T cell repertoires in COVID-19. Sequencing used immunoSEQ multiplex PCR; TCRdb keeps in-frame clones, though not all of them. The sample holds about 270,000 clones; under 95% are singletons and the top ten take about 2.1%. Material for sequencing was PBMCs or T cells enriched from blood (not recorded which). All receptors come from a woman aged 35 to 49 with acute COVID-19.

This chain connects TRBV7-2 to TRBJ2-5, with D uncertain. Trimming took 1 base from V and 5 from J, leaving 11 bases between them. Germline V gene data show CDR1 as SGHTA and CDR2 as FQGNSA. This CDR3 has 14 residues. As DNA, the CDR3 is TGTGCCAGCAGCTTAGTGGGTGTCGGGGAGACCCAGTACTTC. Translated, it gives CASSLVGVGETQYF.

V usage is TRBV7-9 and J usage is TRBJ1-1, with D perhaps TRBD1 (5 bases). V gave up 1 base and J gave up 3 bases, with 12 bases separating them. This CDR3 has 15 amino acids. The germline gives CDR1 SEHNR, CDR2 FQNEAQ (reference sequence). As DNA, the CDR3 is TGTGCCAGCAGCTTAGGGGGACTTAAGGACACTGAAGCTTTCTTT. This translates into CASSLGGLKDTEAFF. The entire variable domain, with the rest obtained from reference TRBV7-9 and TRBJ1-1, is as follows: DTGVSQNPRHKITKRGQNVTFRCDPISEHNRLYWYRQTLGQGPEFLTYFQNEAQLEKSRLLSDRFSAERPKGSFSTLEIQRTEQGDSAMYLCASSLGGLKDTEAFFGQGTRLTVV.

The chain couples TRBV5-5 to TRBJ2-7, with D possibly TRBD1 on 5 matching bases. V lost 5 bases and J lost 0, with 18 bases in between. CDR3 length: 16 amino acids. Germline V gene data show CDR1 as SGHKS and CDR2 as YYEKEE (reference sequence). CDR3 coding DNA: TGTGCCAGCAGGTCTAAAGGGGCTGCTATCTCCTACGAGCAGTACTTC. Protein product: CASRSKGAAISYEQYF.

This CDR3 is CASSDPGGGNEQFF. The CDR3 DNA reads as TGTGCCAGCAGCGACCCGGGGGGAGGGAATGAGCAGTTCTTC. The chain has TRBV5-4 and TRBJ2-1; TRBD2 agrees at 7 bases. This CDR3 contains 14 residues. The V and J ends lost 4 bases and 7 bases, in that order; junction bases with no gene match: 8. Germline V gene data show CDR1 as SGHNT and CDR2 as YYREEE (reference sequence).

The V gene is TRBV30, the J gene TRBJ2-5, with D perhaps matching TRBD1 (5 bases). CDR1 GTSNPN and CDR2 SVGIG come from the germline V gene (reference sequence). The CDR3 runs to 16 residues. V lost 2 bases and J 4 bases, leaving 20 bases between the germline ends. In nucleotides, the CDR3 is TGTGCCTGGAGTCGCTTGCTTAGGCAGGGCAGAGAGACCCAGTACTTC. Protein: CAWSRLLRQGRETQYF.

This clone came up once. Other DNA sequences in the same sample also yield this CDR3. The V gene is TRBV5-1, the J gene TRBJ1-3; 9 bases line up with TRBD1. This CDR3 has 15 amino acids. Per germline, CDR1 SGHRS and CDR2 YFSETQ. V dropped 0 bases and J dropped 4; count of bases not matched to a gene: 2. The CDR3 DNA sequence: TGCGCCAGCAGCTTGGACAGGGGGCCAGGAAACACCATATATTTT. It is translated as CASSLDRGPGNTIYF.

The chain uses TRBV6-5 and TRBJ2-7; 9 bases are a match to TRBD2. CDR3 length: 16 residues. Unmatched junction bases numbered 5, after V lost 0 bases and J lost 2 bases. The germline CDR1 and CDR2 sequences are MNHEY and SVGAGI. The CDR3 spells CASSYSTVAGAYEQYF. The DNA of the CDR3 is TGTGCCAGCAGTTACTCGACGGTAGCGGGGGCCTACGAGCAGTACTTC.

The chain is built from TRBV2 and TRBJ1-2; TRBD1 is a possible D gene (6 bases). CDR1 is SNHLY, CDR2 FYNNEI, per germline. This CDR3 has 12 residues. V was shortened by 4 bases and J by 6 bases, with 9 bases between the two germline ends. CDR3: CASSATGNGYTF. The CDR3 DNA sequence: TGTGCCAGCAGTGCCACAGGGAATGGCTACACCTTC. The full variable domain, completed using reference TRBV2 and TRBJ1-2, is EPEVTQTPSHQVTQMGQEVILRCVPISNHLYFYWYRQILGQKVEFLVSFYNNEISEKSEIFDDQFSVERPDGSNFTLKIRSTKLEDSAMYFCASSATGNGYTFGSGTRLTVV.

The chain is built from TRBV19 and TRBJ2-7, with 9 nucleotides matching TRBD2. J gave up 2 bases and V 5 bases, and 7 bases lay outside the gene matches. The length of the CDR3 is 15 residues. Germline CDR1 and CDR2: LNHDA and SQIVND (reference sequence). This chain's CDR3 is CASSRRPSGAYEQYF. CDR3 sequence (DNA): TGTGCCAGTAGTCGCCGGCCTAGCGGGGCCTACGAGCAGTACTTC.

The rearrangement uses TRBV4-2 and TRBJ2-1; D possibly corresponds to TRBD2 (5 bases). In germline, CDR1 is LGHNA, CDR2 YNFKEQ. The V end was cut by 0 bases, the J end by 6 bases, with 9 bases between. The CDR3 is 14 residues long. In nucleotides, the CDR3 is TGTGCCAGCAGCCAAGATTTGGAGGTCAATGAGCAGTTCTTC. Amino acid sequence: CASSQDLEVNEQFF.